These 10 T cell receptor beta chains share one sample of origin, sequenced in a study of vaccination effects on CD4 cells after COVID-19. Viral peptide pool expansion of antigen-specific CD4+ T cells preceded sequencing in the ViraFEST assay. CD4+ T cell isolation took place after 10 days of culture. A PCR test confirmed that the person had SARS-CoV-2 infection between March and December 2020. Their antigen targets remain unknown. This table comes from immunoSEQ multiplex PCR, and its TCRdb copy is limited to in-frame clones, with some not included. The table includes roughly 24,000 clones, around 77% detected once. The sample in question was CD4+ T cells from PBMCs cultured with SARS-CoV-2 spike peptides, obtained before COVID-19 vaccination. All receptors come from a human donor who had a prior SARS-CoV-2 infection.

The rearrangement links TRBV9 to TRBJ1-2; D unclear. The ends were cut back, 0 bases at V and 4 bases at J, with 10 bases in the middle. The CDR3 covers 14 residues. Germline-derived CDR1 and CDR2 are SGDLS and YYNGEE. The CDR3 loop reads CASSVDWTGYGYTF. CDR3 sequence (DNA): TGTGCCAGCAGCGTAGATTGGACGGGCTATGGCTACACCTTC.

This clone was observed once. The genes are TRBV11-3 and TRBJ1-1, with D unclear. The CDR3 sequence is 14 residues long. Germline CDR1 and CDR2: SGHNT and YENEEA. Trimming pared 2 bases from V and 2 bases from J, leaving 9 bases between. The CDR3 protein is CASSLSGRNTEAFF. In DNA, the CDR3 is TGTGCCAGCAGCTTAAGCGGGCGAAACACTGAAGCTTTCTTT.

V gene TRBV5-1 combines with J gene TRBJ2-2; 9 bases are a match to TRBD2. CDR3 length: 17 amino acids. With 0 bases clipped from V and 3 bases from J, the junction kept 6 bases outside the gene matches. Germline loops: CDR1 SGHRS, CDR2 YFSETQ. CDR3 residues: CASSLGPAGGDTGELFF. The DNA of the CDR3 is TGCGCCAGCAGCTTGGGGCCAGCGGGAGGAGACACCGGGGAGCTGTTTTTT.

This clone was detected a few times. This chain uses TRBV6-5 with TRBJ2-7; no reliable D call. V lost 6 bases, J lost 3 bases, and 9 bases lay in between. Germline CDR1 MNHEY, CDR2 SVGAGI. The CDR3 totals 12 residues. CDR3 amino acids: CASSESYYEQYF. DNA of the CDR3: TGTGCCAGCAGCGAGAGCTACTACGAGCAGTACTTC.

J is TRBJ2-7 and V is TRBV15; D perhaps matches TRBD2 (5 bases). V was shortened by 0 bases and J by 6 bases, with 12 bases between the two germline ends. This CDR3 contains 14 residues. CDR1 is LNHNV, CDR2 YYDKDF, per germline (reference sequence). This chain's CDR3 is CATSRDRGFGEQYF. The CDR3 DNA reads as TGTGCCACCAGCAGAGATCGGGGATTCGGCGAGCAGTACTTC.

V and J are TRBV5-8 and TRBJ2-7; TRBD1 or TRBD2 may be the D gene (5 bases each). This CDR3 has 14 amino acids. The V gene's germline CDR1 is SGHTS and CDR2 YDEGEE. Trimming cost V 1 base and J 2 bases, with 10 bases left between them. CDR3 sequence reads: CASSLWGITYEQYF. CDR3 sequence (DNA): TGTGCCAGCAGCTTGTGGGGGATTACCTACGAGCAGTACTTC. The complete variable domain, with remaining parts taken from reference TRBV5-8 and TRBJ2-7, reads EAGVTQSPTHLIKTRGQQATLRCSPISGHTSVYWYQQALGLGLQFLLWYDEGEERNRGNFPPRFSGRQFPNYSSELNVNALELEDSALYLCASSLWGITYEQYFGPGTRLTVT.

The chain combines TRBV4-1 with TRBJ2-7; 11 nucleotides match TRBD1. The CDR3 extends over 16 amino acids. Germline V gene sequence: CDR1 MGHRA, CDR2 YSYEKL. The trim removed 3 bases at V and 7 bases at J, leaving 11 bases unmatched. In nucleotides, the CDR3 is TGCGCCAGCAGCCACCTGACCGGACAGGGGGCGTTTGAGCAGTACTTC. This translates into CASSHLTGQGAFEQYF.

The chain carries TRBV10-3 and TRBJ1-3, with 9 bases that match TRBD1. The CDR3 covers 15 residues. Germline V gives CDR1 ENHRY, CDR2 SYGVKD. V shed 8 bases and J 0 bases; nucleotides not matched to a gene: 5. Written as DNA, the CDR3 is TGTGCCATCTCGGGGACAGGGTTCTCTGGAAACACCATATATTTT. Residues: CAISGTGFSGNTIYF.

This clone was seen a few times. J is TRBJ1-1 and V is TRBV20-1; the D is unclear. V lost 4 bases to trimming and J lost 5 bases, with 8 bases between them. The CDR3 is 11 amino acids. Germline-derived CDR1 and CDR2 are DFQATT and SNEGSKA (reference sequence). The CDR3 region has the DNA TGCAGTGCTAATCTTGGGACTGAAGCTTTCTTT. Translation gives CSANLGTEAFF.

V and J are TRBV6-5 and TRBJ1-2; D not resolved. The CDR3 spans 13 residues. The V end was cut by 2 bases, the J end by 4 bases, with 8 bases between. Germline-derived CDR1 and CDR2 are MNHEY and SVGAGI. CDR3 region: CASSYMAGYGYTF. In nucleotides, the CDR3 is TGTGCCAGCAGTTACATGGCAGGCTATGGCTACACCTTC.